Below, 32 T cell receptor beta chains from the same sample are listed, as sequenced in a study of cytomegalovirus exposure and HLA in healthy donors. PCR involved 60 Vbeta and 13 Jbeta primers. Sequencing used immunoSEQ multiplex PCR; TCRdb keeps in-frame clones, though not all of them. The sample carries approximately 44,000 clones, around 90% recorded once. The specimen was PBMCs. The receptor source for this set is a woman in her forties in good health and CMV-seropositive.

V usage is TRBV7-2 and J usage is TRBJ2-5; TRBD2 agrees at 12 bases. V was clipped by 1 base and J by 6 bases; unmatched bases: 6. Germline CDR1 reads SGHTA; CDR2 reads FQGNSA. This CDR3 spans 16 amino acids. The CDR3 here is CASSLELAGGKKTQYF. Here the CDR3 DNA reads TGTGCCAGCAGCTTAGAGCTAGCGGGAGGGAAAAAGACCCAGTACTTC. The full variable domain, completed using reference TRBV7-2 and TRBJ2-5, is GAGVSQSPSNKVTEKGKDVELRCDPISGHTALYWYRQSLGQGLEFLIYFQGNSAPDKSGLPSDRFSAERTGGSVSTLTIQRTQQEDSAVYLCASSLELAGGKKTQYFGPGTRLLVL.

This chain joins TRBV27 and TRBJ2-1; a possible D gene is TRBD1 (6 bases). V lost 0 bases and J 0 bases, leaving 12 bases between the germline ends. This CDR3 contains 17 residues. Germline V gene sequence: CDR1 MNHEY, CDR2 SMNVEV (reference sequence). The CDR3 here is CASSLSGTPSSYNEQFF. The CDR3 region has the DNA TGTGCCAGCAGTTTATCCGGGACACCAAGCTCCTACAATGAGCAGTTCTTC.

The chain is built from TRBV7-9 and TRBJ2-7; D is ambiguous. The CDR3 has 13 amino acids. V dropped 4 bases and J dropped 3 bases, with 10 bases sitting between them. CDR1 SEHNR and CDR2 FQNEAQ come from the germline V gene (reference sequence). CDR3 in DNA: TGTGCCAGCAGCTCCGGTCGCTTCTACGAGCAGTACTTC. This sequence encodes CASSSGRFYEQYF. The whole variable domain, filled in from reference TRBV7-9 and TRBJ2-7, reads DTGVSQNPRHKITKRGQNVTFRCDPISEHNRLYWYRQTLGQGPEFLTYFQNEAQLEKSRLLSDRFSAERPKGSFSTLEIQRTEQGDSAMYLCASSSGRFYEQYFGPGTRLTVT.

V gene TRBV23-1 combines with J gene TRBJ2-7; unclear D gene. TRBV23-1 is filed as an ORF, its function uncertain. V was trimmed by 1 base and J by 3 bases, leaving 7 bases between them. This CDR3 spans 13 amino acids. In DNA form, the CDR3 reads TGCGCCAGCAGTCAATATTCCGGCTACGAGCAGTACTTC. Amino acids: CASSQYSGYEQYF.

The chain combines TRBV28 with TRBJ2-1; 7 bases map to TRBD1. CDR3 length equals 14 residues. J was trimmed by 6 bases and V by 5 bases; bases with no gene match: 7. Germline V gives CDR1 MDHEN, CDR2 SYDVKM. CDR3 sequence: CASSTGAKLNEQFF. CDR3 DNA: TGTGCCAGCAGTACAGGGGCAAAGCTCAATGAGCAGTTCTTC.

The chain employs TRBV28 and TRBJ1-2; 8 bases agree with TRBD1. This CDR3 spans 15 amino acids. The germline CDR1 and CDR2 sequences are MDHEN and SYDVKM. V was clipped by 4 bases and J by 7 bases; unmatched bases: 11. The CDR3 loop reads CASSSGDRGVCGYTF. The CDR3 DNA reads TGTGCCAGCAGTTCCGGAGACAGGGGCGTATGTGGCTACACCTTC.

The chain combines TRBV27 with TRBJ1-5; possibly TRBD1 for D (5 bases). Trimming removed 6 bases from V and 0 bases from J, with 15 bases in between. Per the germline V gene, CDR1 is MNHEY and CDR2 is SMNVEV (reference sequence). The CDR3 contains 16 residues. CDR3 protein: CASRAGGLYSNQPQHF. The CDR3 region has the DNA TGTGCCAGCAGGGCGGGGGGACTCTATAGCAATCAGCCCCAGCATTTT.

The chain couples TRBV6-1 to TRBJ2-4, with D unclear. Between the trimmed V and J ends, which lost 8 bases and 1 base, there was a span of 9 bases. Germline assignment: CDR1 MNHNS and CDR2 SASEGT. The CDR3 covers 13 residues. The CDR3 sequence is CASGVEAKNIQYF. CDR3 sequence (DNA): TGTGCCAGCGGTGTGGAGGCCAAAAACATTCAGTACTTC.

The CDR3 bases are TGTGCCAGCAGTTGGACAGGGTCAGGAGATACGCAGTATTTT. Translation gives CASSWTGSGDTQYF. The V gene is TRBV6-6, the J gene TRBJ2-3, with 8 positions matching TRBD1. Per the germline V gene, CDR1 is MNHNY and CDR2 is SVGAGI (reference sequence). Unmatched junction bases numbered 5, after V lost 4 bases and J lost 5 bases. The CDR3 covers 14 residues.

This chain uses TRBV7-8 with TRBJ2-7, with 7 positions matching TRBD1. This CDR3 contains 14 residues. With 5 bases clipped from V and 7 bases from J, the junction kept 11 bases outside the gene matches. Germline V CDR1 and CDR2: SGHVS, FQNEAQ. CDR3 sequence reads: CASSLWDSSVEQYF. CDR3 DNA sequence: TGTGCCAGCAGCCTATGGGACAGCTCCGTTGAGCAGTACTTC.

The chain links TRBV19 to TRBJ1-2, with TRBD1 matching 7 bases. The CDR3 extends over 13 amino acids. V gave up 6 bases and J gave up 2 bases; unmatched junction bases: 3. CDR1 is LNHDA, CDR2 SQIVND, per germline (reference sequence). CDR3 amino acids: CASSPTGNYGYTF. In nucleotides, the CDR3 is TGTGCCAGTAGCCCGACAGGGAACTATGGCTACACCTTC.

CDR3 sequence: CASSFKYAPGGLSNYGYTF. CDR3 DNA sequence: TGTGCCAGCAGTTTTAAGTACGCGCCAGGGGGCCTTTCTAACTATGGCTACACCTTC. The gene calls are TRBV27 and TRBJ1-2, with 8 bases fitting TRBD1. The germline V gene encodes CDR1 MNHEY and CDR2 SMNVEV (reference sequence). CDR3 size: 19 residues. J lost 0 bases, V lost 3 bases, and 15 bases had no gene match.

This sequence joins TRBV11-2 and TRBJ1-6, with D uncertain. In germline, CDR1 is SGHAT, CDR2 FQNNGV. Trimming pared 6 bases from V and 7 bases from J, leaving 16 bases between. The CDR3 has 15 residues. CDR3 sequence (DNA): TGTGCCAGCAGTCCCGACCAGACCGGGAATTCACCCCTCCACTTT. It encodes CASSPDQTGNSPLHF. Complete variable domain (other parts from reference TRBV11-2 and TRBJ1-6): EAGVAQSPRYKIIEKRQSVAFWCNPISGHATLYWYQQILGQGPKLLIQFQNNGVVDDSQLPKDRFSAERLKGVDSTLKIQPAKLEDSAVYLCASSPDQTGNSPLHFGNGTRLTVT.

J is TRBJ1-1 and V is TRBV6-5, with D perhaps TRBD1 (5 bases). The CDR3 runs to 13 residues. Germline CDR1 MNHEY, CDR2 SVGAGI. Trimming removed 4 bases at V and 7 bases at J, with 13 bases between. In nucleotides, the CDR3 is TGTGCCAGCAGTTCCCCCGGGGGTGGTGAAGCTTTCTTT. Translation: CASSSPGGGEAFF.

This clone was observed a few times. CDR3 DNA: TGTGCCAGCAGCCCCATGCTGGGAACAGGACAGCCCCAGCATTTT. Residues: CASSPMLGTGQPQHF. The V and J genes are TRBV7-2 and TRBJ1-5, with D possibly being TRBD1 (5 bases). Trimming took off 5 bases at V and 7 bases at J, with 18 bases between the two ends. The CDR3 loop spans 15 amino acids. The V gene's germline CDR1 is SGHTA and CDR2 FQGNSA.

The table lists this clone with a count of one. This rearrangement joins TRBV27 to TRBJ2-7; TRBD1 aligns across 7 bases. The germline V gene encodes CDR1 MNHEY and CDR2 SMNVEV (reference sequence). V gave up 5 bases and J gave up 3 bases; unmatched junction bases: 7. This CDR3 is 14 amino acids long. This CDR3 reads CASSQKQGHYEQYF. In DNA, the CDR3 is TGTGCCAGCAGTCAGAAACAGGGGCACTACGAGCAGTACTTC.

The CDR3 DNA reads as TGTGCCATCAGGCCGGGACTAATCGGTGAGCAGTTCTTC. This gives the protein CAIRPGLIGEQFF. The rearrangement uses TRBV10-3 and TRBJ2-1; 7 nucleotides agree with TRBD2. Unmatched junction bases numbered 8, after V lost 6 bases and J lost 9 bases. The germline V gene has CDR1 ENHRY and CDR2 SYGVKD. The CDR3 contains 13 residues.

This clone has a single count. The chain combines TRBV28 with TRBJ2-7; possibly TRBD2 for D (7 bases). Trimming took off 7 bases at V and 6 bases at J, with 19 bases between the two ends. The length of the CDR3 is 14 residues. Germline lookup yields CDR1 MDHEN and CDR2 SYDVKM. CDR3 nucleotides: TGTGCCAGCACACAGGGAAACAGGGAGGGCGAGCAGTACTTC. Its protein is CASTQGNREGEQYF.

The genes are TRBV5-1 and TRBJ2-7, with TRBD1 matching over 8 bases. Unmatched junction bases numbered 5, after V lost 1 base and J lost 2 bases. From germline, CDR1 is SGHRS and CDR2 YFSETQ. The CDR3 contains 15 residues. For the CDR3, the DNA is TGCGCCAGCAGCTTGCCACAGGGGGGAGCCTACGAGCAGTACTTC. Translation gives CASSLPQGGAYEQYF.

This chain joins TRBV6-5 and TRBJ2-1, with 11 positions matching TRBD1. Germline-derived CDR1 and CDR2 are MNHEY and SVGAGI. The trim removed 4 bases at V and 7 bases at J, leaving 6 bases unmatched. This CDR3 region has 15 residues. CDR3 residues: CASSSTGTGGNEQFF. The CDR3 DNA follows: TGTGCCAGCAGTTCCACAGGGACAGGGGGTAATGAGCAGTTCTTC.

This sequence joins TRBV2 and TRBJ2-3; no reliable D call. Germline assignment: CDR1 SNHLY and CDR2 FYNNEI. Trimming shortened V by 6 bases and J by 4 bases, and 14 bases separated the two germline ends. CDR3 length: 14 residues. CDR3 loop: CASRVEAKADTQYF. The CDR3, as DNA: TGTGCCAGCAGAGTAGAGGCGAAGGCAGATACGCAGTATTTT.

CDR3 sequence reads: CASSKGATILKRYRTNQPQHF. CDR3 nucleotides: TGTGCCAGCAGCAAAGGGGCGACGATACTAAAACGTTATAGGACAAATCAGCCCCAGCATTTT. V is TRBV21-1 and J is TRBJ1-5; the table's D call TRBD1 went unverified against the DNA. TRBV21-1 is termed a pseudogene. The CDR3 sequence is 21 residues long.

V usage is TRBV28 and J usage is TRBJ1-1; 8 bases map to TRBD1. In germline, CDR1 is MDHEN, CDR2 SYDVKM. The CDR3 covers 16 residues. The V segment lost 3 bases and the J segment 5 bases; nucleotides outside the gene matches: 11. The chain's CDR3 is CASSFGPGGFRTEAFF. The CDR3 nucleotides read TGTGCCAGCAGTTTCGGACCAGGGGGCTTTAGGACTGAAGCTTTCTTT.

V is TRBV25-1 and J is TRBJ2-3; the D is unclear. The length of the CDR3 is 12 residues. V shed 5 bases and J shed 4 bases, with 7 bases lying between them. CDR1 MGHDK and CDR2 SYGVNS come from the germline V gene. The CDR3 spells CASSLSSDTQYF. CDR3 nucleotide sequence: TGTGCCAGCAGTCTTTCGTCAGATACGCAGTATTTT. Full variable domain (missing parts from reference TRBV25-1 and TRBJ2-3): EADIYQTPRYLVIGTGKKITLECSQTMGHDKMYWYQQDPGMELHLIHYSYGVNSTEKGDLSSESTVSRIRTEHFPLTLESARPSHTSQYLCASSLSSDTQYFGPGTRLTVL.

The chain joins TRBV13 to TRBJ2-5; D possibly corresponds to TRBD2 (5 bases). The J call may not be correct, given that the DNA end is closer to TRBJ2-7. The CDR3 runs 15 residues. Germline assignment: CDR1 PRHDT and CDR2 FYEKMQ (reference sequence). The chain's CDR3 is CASSLSSSMRDEQYF. The CDR3 nucleotides read TGTGCCAGCAGCTTAAGTTCGTCCATGCGGGACGAGCAGTACTTC.

The chain is built from TRBV6-5 and TRBJ2-7; 11 bases fit TRBD1. There are 14 residues in the CDR3. Trimming cost V 5 bases and J 7 bases; bases outside gene matches: 7. Per germline, CDR1 MNHEY and CDR2 SVGAGI. The CDR3 loop reads CASSAGQGAEEQYF. The CDR3 DNA reads TGTGCCAGCAGTGCTGGACAGGGGGCCGAGGAGCAGTACTTC.

The chain uses TRBV5-7 and TRBJ1-5, with D possibly TRBD1 on 6 matching bases. TRBV5-7 is an ORF for which the function is uncertain. The CDR3 has 17 residues. V was pared by 3 bases and J by 0 bases, with 16 bases between. CDR3 bases: TGTGCCAGCAGCTCCATAGGGGGGGCCTATAGCAATCAGCCCCAGCATTTT. Translated, it gives CASSSIGGAYSNQPQHF.

CDR3 in DNA: TGTGCCAGCAGTTTAAACCGCGGGACTAACTACAATGAGCAGTTCTTC. Its translation is CASSLNRGTNYNEQFF. The chain couples TRBV6-5 to TRBJ2-1; 7 bases line up with TRBD2. V shed 4 bases and J 3 bases; nucleotides not matched to a gene: 9. CDR3 size: 16 residues. Looked up from germline, CDR1 is MNHEY and CDR2 is SVGAGI.

The V gene is TRBV15, the J gene TRBJ2-1, with D perhaps TRBD1 (6 bases). Trimming removed 0 bases at V and 2 bases at J, with 8 bases between. The CDR3 is 15 residues long. Per the germline V gene, CDR1 is LNHNV and CDR2 is YYDKDF (reference sequence). CDR3 sequence: CATSRDRGAYNEQFF. The CDR3 bases are TGTGCCACCAGCAGAGACAGGGGTGCCTACAATGAGCAGTTCTTC.

The chain uses TRBV19 and TRBJ1-3; 7 nucleotides line up with TRBD1. The CDR3 extends over 12 amino acids. V lost 10 bases to trimming and J lost 8 bases; unmatched junction nucleotides: 8. Germline CDR1 and CDR2: LNHDA and SQIVND (reference sequence). CDR3 coding DNA: TGTGCCACCAAGAAGGGGGCTTACACCATATATTTT. Translation: CATKKGAYTIYF. Based on the CDR3 plus reference TRBV19 and TRBJ1-3, the full variable domain is DGGITQSPKYLFRKEGQNVTLSCEQNLNHDAMYWYRQDPGQGLRLIYYSQIVNDFQKGDIAEGYSVSREKKESFPLTVTSAQKNPTAFYLCATKKGAYTIYFGEGSWLTVV.

This chain links TRBV6-1 with TRBJ1-6; maybe TRBD1 (6 bases). The CDR3 consists of 14 residues. V lost 4 bases, J lost 13 bases, and 17 bases lay in between. The germline gives CDR1 MNHNS, CDR2 SASEGT. This chain's CDR3 is CASSGAQGIPPLHF. CDR3 DNA: TGTGCCAGCAGTGGAGCCCAGGGGATCCCTCCCCTCCACTTT.

The genes are TRBV6-5 and TRBJ2-5; perhaps TRBD2 as D (6 bases). Germline CDR1 is MNHEY and CDR2 is SVGAGI. Trimming removed 2 bases from V and 1 base from J, with 14 bases in between. CDR3 size: 16 residues. In nucleotides, the CDR3 is TGTGCCAGCAGTTACGGGACTCAAAGCCGCCAAGAGACCCAGTACTTC. Translating gives CASSYGTQSRQETQYF.